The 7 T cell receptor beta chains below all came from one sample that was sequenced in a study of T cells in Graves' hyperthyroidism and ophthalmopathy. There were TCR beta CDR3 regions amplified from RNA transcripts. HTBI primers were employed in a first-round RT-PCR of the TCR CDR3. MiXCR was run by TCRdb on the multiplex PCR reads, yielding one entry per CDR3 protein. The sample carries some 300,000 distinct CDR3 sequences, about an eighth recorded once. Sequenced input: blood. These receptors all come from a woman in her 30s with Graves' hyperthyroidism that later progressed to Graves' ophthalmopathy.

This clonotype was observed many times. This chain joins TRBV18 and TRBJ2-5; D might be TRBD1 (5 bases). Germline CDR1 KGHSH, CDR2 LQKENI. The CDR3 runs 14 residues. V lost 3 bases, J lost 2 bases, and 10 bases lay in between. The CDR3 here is CASSPLRQQETQYF. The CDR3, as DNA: TGTGCCAGCTCACCCCTGAGACAGCAAGAGACCCAGTACTTC.

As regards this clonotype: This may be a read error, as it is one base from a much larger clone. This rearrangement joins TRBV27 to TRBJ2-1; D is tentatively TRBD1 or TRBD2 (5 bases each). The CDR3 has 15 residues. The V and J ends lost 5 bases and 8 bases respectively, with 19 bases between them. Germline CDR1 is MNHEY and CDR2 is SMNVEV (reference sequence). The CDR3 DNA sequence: TGTGCCAGCAGTGGGCGGGCTGGGGGTAGGGATGAGCAGTTCTTC. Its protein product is CASSGRAGGRDEQFF.

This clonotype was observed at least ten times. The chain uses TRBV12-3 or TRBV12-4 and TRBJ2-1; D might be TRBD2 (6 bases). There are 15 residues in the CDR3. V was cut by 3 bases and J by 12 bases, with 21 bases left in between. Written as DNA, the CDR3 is TGTGCCAGCAGTTTTGGCACACTAAACTCCGGGGGGCAGTTCTTC. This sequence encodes CASSFGTLNSGGQFF.

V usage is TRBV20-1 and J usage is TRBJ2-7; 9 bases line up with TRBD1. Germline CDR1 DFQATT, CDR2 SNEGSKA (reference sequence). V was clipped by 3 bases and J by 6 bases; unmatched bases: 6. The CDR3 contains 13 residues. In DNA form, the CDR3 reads TGCAGTGCTAGCCGGAGACAGGGGGGCGAGCAGTACTTC. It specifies CSASRRQGGEQYF.

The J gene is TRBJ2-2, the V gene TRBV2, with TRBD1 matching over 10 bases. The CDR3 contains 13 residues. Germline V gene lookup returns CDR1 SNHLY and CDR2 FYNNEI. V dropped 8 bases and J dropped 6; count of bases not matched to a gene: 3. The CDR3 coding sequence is TGTGCCAGCCGGGACAGGGGACCCGGGGAGCTGTTTTTT. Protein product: CASRDRGPGELFF.

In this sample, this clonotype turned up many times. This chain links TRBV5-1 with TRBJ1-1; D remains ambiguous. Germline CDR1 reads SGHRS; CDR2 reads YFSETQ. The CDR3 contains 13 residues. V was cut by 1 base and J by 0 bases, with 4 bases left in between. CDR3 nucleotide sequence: TGCGCCAGCAGCTTGATCTTGAACACTGAAGCTTTCTTT. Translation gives CASSLILNTEAFF.

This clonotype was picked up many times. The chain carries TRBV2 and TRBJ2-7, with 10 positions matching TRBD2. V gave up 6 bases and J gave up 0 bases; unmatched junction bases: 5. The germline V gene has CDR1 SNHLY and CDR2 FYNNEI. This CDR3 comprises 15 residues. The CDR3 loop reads CASRNSGRFSYEQYF. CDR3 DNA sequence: TGTGCCAGCAGGAATAGCGGGAGGTTCTCCTACGAGCAGTACTTC.